This TCR beta chain stems from a study of T-cell memory formation after mild COVID-19. Each CDR3 protein gets one entry after TCRdb re-called the 5' RACE reads with MiXCR. The sample contains some 150,000 distinct CDR3 sequences, under 30% of which appear only once. This clonotype has just a few counts. CDR1 is DFQATT, CDR2 SNEGSKA, per germline (reference sequence). V trimming: 5 bases; J trimming: 0 bases; junction bases outside the gene matches: 15. This CDR3 is built from 18 residues. Sequencing was carried out using PBMCs or a T cell subset sorted from them (not recorded which). The chain is built from TRBV20-1 and TRBJ1-4; 7 bases line up with TRBD1. The clonotype comes from an adult woman who had mild COVID-19 (a few samples of this study predate the infection). Cell type and time point are not known. This CDR3 reads CSAEPGGSNYATNEKLFF. CDR3 DNA: TGCAGTGCTGAACCAGGGGGAAGTAACTACGCAACTAATGAAAAACTGTTTTTT.